This entry concerns a single TCR beta chain. Antigen: not known. The junction departs from germline at one end; a sequencing error may be responsible. A J-beta primer mix and a sample-barcoded 5' primer were used in a second PCR of about 7 to 12 cycles. Sequencing recovered at least 3 million CDR3-containing paired-end reads from each sample. TCRdb independently ran MiXCR on the 5' RACE reads; one entry per CDR3 protein. This sample has more than 800,000 distinct CDR3 sequences; 25% to 30% occur once, and the top ten carry 17%. The data were taken from a study of blood T cells in healthy people across ages. Study-wide results and caveats: Researchers judged that diversity estimates from one million T cells fell short of true values. As age increased, TCR beta diversity per million T cells fell in a roughly linear fashion. More naive CD4+ cells and higher diversity marked long-lived donors relative to aged donors.

This CDR3 has 17 amino acids. Germline lookup yields CDR1 SEHNR and CDR2 FQNEAQ (reference sequence). Input material: blood. This sequence originates from a woman aged 80 or over in good health. The chain combines TRBV7-9 with TRBJ2-1; a weak D match, TRBD1 (6 bases). CDR3: CANSLATPFRGTNEQFF. CDR3 DNA sequence: TGTGCCAACAGCTTAGCGACACCATTTAGGGGGACCAATGAGCAGTTCTTC.